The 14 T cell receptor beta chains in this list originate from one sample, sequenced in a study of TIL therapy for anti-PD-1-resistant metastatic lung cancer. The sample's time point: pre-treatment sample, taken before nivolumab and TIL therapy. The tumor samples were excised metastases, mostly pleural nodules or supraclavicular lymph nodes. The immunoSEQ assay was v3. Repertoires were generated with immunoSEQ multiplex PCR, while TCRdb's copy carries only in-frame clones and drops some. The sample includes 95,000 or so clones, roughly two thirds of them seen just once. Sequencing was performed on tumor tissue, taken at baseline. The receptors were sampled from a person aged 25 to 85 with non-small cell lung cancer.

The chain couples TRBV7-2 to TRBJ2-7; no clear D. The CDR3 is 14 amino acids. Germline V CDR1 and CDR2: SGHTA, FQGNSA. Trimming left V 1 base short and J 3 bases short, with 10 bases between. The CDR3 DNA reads TGTGCCAGCAGCTTAGGGCAAGCAGGCTACGAGCAGTACTTC. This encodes CASSLGQAGYEQYF.

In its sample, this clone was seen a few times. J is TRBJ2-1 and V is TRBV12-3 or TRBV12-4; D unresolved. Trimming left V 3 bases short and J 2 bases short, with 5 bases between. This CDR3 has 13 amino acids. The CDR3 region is CASSFGPYNEQFF. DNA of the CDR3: TGTGCCAGCAGTTTTGGGCCCTACAATGAGCAGTTCTTC.

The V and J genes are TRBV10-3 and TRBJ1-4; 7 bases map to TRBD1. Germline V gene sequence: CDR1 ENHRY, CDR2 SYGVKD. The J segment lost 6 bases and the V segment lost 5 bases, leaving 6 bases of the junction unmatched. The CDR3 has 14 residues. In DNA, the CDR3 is TGTGCCATCAGTACAGGGGCGAGGGATGAAAAACTGTTTTTT. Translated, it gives CAISTGARDEKLFF.

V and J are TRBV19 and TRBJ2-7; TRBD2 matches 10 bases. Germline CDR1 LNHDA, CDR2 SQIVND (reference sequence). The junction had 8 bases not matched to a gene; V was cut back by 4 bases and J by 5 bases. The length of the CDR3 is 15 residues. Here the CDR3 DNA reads TGTGCCAGTAGTAAATTTCCGGGACTAGCGAACGAGCAGTACTTC. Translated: CASSKFPGLANEQYF.

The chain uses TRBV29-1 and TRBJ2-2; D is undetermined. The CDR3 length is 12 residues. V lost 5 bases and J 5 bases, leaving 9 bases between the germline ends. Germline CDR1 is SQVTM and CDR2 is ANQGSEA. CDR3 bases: TGCAGCGTTTTACAACTAACCGGGGAGCTGTTTTTT. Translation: CSVLQLTGELFF.

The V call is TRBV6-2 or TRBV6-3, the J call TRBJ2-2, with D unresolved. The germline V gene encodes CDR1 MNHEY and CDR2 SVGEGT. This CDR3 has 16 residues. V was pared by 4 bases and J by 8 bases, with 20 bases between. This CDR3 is CASSLYKKRRMGELFF. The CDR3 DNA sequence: TGTGCCAGCAGTTTATATAAGAAGAGGCGAATGGGGGAGCTGTTTTTT.

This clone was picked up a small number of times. CDR3 nucleotide sequence: TGTGCCAGCAGGCGACTGGACTCTGGGGCCAACGTCCTGACTTTC. It codes for CASRRLDSGANVLTF. The genes are TRBV28 and TRBJ2-6, with D unresolved. Germline V gene data show CDR1 as MDHEN and CDR2 as SYDVKM. The CDR3 totals 15 residues. Deletions cut 6 bases from V and 0 bases from J, with 9 bases between.

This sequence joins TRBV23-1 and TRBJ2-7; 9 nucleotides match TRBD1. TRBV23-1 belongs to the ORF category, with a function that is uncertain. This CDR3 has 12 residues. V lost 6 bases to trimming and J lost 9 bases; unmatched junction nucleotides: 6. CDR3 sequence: CASRWDRVRQYF. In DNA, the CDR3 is TGCGCCAGCAGGTGGGACAGGGTAAGGCAGTACTTC.

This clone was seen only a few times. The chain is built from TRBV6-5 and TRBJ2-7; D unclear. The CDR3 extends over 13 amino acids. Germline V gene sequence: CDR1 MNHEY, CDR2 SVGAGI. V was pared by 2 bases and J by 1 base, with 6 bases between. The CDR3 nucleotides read TGTGCCAGCAGTTACAGGTCATCCTACGAGCAGTACTTC. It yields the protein CASSYRSSYEQYF.

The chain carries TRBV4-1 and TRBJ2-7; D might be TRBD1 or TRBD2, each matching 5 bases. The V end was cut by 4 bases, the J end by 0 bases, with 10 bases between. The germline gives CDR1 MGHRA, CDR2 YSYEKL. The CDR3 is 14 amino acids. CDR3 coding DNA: TGCGCCAGCAGCCCCCGGGACGGCTCCTACGAGCAGTACTTC. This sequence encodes CASSPRDGSYEQYF.

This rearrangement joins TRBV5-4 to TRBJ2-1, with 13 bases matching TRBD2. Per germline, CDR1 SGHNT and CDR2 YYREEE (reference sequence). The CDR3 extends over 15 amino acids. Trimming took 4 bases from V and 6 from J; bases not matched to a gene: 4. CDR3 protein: CASSPRLAGGNEQFF. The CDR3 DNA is TGTGCCAGCAGCCCCAGACTAGCGGGGGGCAATGAGCAGTTCTTC.

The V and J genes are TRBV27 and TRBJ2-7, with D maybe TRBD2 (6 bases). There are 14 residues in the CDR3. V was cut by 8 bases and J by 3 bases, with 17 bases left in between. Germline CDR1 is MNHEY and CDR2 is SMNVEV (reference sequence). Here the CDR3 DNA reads TGTGCCAGCGGGACTGGGGCCCAACTCTACGAGCAGTACTTC. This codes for CASGTGAQLYEQYF.

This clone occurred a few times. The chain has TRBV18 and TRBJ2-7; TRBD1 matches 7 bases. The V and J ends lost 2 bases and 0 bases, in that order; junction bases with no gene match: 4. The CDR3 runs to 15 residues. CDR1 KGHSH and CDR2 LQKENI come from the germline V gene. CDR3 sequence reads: CASSPDRALSYEQYF. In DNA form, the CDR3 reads TGTGCCAGCTCACCAGACAGGGCCCTCTCCTACGAGCAGTACTTC.

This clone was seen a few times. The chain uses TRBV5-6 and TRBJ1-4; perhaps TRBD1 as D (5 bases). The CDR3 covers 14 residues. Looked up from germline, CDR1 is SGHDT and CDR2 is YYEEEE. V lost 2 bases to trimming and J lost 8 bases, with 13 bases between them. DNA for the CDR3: TGTGCCAGCAGCTTAACCGGGACCGCCGAAAAACTGTTTTTT. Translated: CASSLTGTAEKLFF. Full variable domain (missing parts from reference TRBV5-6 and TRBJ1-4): DAGVTQSPTHLIKTRGQQVTLRCSPKSGHDTVSWYQQALGQGPQFIFQYYEEEERQRGNFPDRFSGHQFPNYSSELNVNALLLGDSALYLCASSLTGTAEKLFFGSGTQLSVL.